Shown below are 10 T cell receptor beta chains from a single sample sequenced in a study of shared clonotypes between healthy human individuals. Clones were read by immunoSEQ multiplex PCR, and TCRdb kept only the in-frame ones, dropping some. Of 2 million to 3 million clones detected, over 85% appear once; the ten largest clones hold about 0.38%. Sequencing input: naive CD4+ T cells from PBMCs. Subset: CD45RA+ positively selected. These receptors were taken from a man aged 18 to 35 in good health. Some clones in this sample may be carry-over from other donors' samples.

The chain carries TRBV11-1 and TRBJ2-7; 9 nucleotides align to TRBD1. J lost 0 bases, V lost 6 bases, and 0 bases had no gene match. The CDR3 has 13 amino acids. CDR1 is SGHAT and CDR2 is FQDESV in the germline V gene (reference sequence). The CDR3 region is CASRTGGSYEQYF. The DNA for the CDR3 is TGTGCCAGCAGGACAGGGGGCTCCTACGAGCAGTACTTC.

The V call is TRBV18, the J call TRBJ2-7; tentative D call: TRBD2 (6 bases). V shed 3 bases and J shed 1 base, with 13 bases lying between them. The CDR3 runs 15 residues. Germline CDR1 is KGHSH and CDR2 is LQKENI. The CDR3 DNA follows: TGTGCCAGCTCACCCGGGAGTTATGCTTCCTACGAGCAGTACTTC. This encodes CASSPGSYASYEQYF.

The chain uses TRBV11-2 and TRBJ2-3; 14 bases align to TRBD2. Germline V lookup: CDR1 SGHAT, CDR2 FQNNGV. The CDR3 loop spans 14 amino acids. Germline trimming cut 8 bases from V and 5 bases from J; bases unmatched to any gene: 3. The CDR3 DNA reads TGTGCCAGCGGACTAGCGGGAGGAGAAGATACGCAGTATTTT. Translated: CASGLAGGEDTQYF.

The CDR3 sequence is CASSLVEFRGPEAFF. DNA for the CDR3: TGTGCCAGCAGCTTGGTAGAGTTCAGGGGACCTGAAGCTTTCTTT. The chain uses TRBV5-5 and TRBJ1-1, with D perhaps matching TRBD1 (6 bases). This CDR3 has 15 residues. Germline loops: CDR1 SGHKS, CDR2 YYEKEE (reference sequence). Trimming removed 0 bases at V and 6 bases at J, with 15 bases between.

A word on this clone: The same CDR3 is also encoded by other DNA sequences in this sample. The chain uses TRBV9 and TRBJ2-1, with D tentatively TRBD1 (5 bases). CDR1 SGDLS and CDR2 YYNGEE come from the germline V gene. The CDR3 spans 15 residues. Trimming took off 3 bases at V and 0 bases at J, with 10 bases between the two ends. The CDR3 is CASSAQGGSYNEQFF. CDR3 DNA: TGTGCCAGCAGCGCTCAGGGCGGCTCCTACAATGAGCAGTTCTTC.

This chain links TRBV5-1 with TRBJ2-1, with TRBD2 matching 7 bases. The germline V gene encodes CDR1 SGHRS and CDR2 YFSETQ. Trimming cost V 7 bases and J 4 bases; bases outside gene matches: 8. CDR3 length: 14 amino acids. The CDR3 is CASSAGLTYNEQFF. The CDR3 DNA follows: TGCGCCAGCTCTGCGGGACTAACATACAATGAGCAGTTCTTC.

V is TRBV5-1 and J is TRBJ2-7, with 7 bases lining up with TRBD1. The CDR3 is made up of 16 amino acids. Trimming cost V 4 bases and J 0 bases; bases outside gene matches: 10. Per germline, CDR1 SGHRS and CDR2 YFSETQ. Written as DNA, the CDR3 is TGCGCCAGCAGCGAATACACCGGGACAGCCTCCTACGAGCAGTACTTC. This codes for CASSEYTGTASYEQYF. Full variable domain (missing parts from reference TRBV5-1 and TRBJ2-7): KAGVTQTPRYLIKTRGQQVTLSCSPISGHRSVSWYQQTPGQGLQFLFEYFSETQRNKGNFPGRFSGRQFSNSRSEMNVSTLELGDSALYLCASSEYTGTASYEQYFGPGTRLTVT.

Note on this clone: The same CDR3 arises from other DNA sequences in this sample as well. The chain combines TRBV27 with TRBJ2-5; D remains unclear. The CDR3 is made up of 13 amino acids. V lost 1 base, J lost 2 bases, and 5 bases lay in between. Looked up from germline, CDR1 is MNHEY and CDR2 is SMNVEV (reference sequence). As DNA, the CDR3 is TGTGCCAGCAGTTTATTGGGGCAAGAGACCCAGTACTTC. This translates into CASSLLGQETQYF.

This clone was seen a single time. The rearrangement joins TRBV30 to TRBJ1-3; 8 bases agree with TRBD1. CDR1 is GTSNPN and CDR2 is SVGIG in the germline V gene (reference sequence). Trimming removed 3 bases from V and 6 bases from J; junction bases left unmatched: 4. The CDR3 is 13 amino acids. The CDR3: CAWRGRGLNTIYF. The CDR3 DNA sequence: TGTGCCTGGAGAGGCAGGGGGCTAAACACCATATATTTT.

The V gene is TRBV15, the J gene TRBJ2-3; D is undetermined. Per germline, CDR1 LNHNV and CDR2 YYDKDF (reference sequence). The CDR3 runs 14 residues. Between the trimmed V and J ends, which lost 4 bases and 1 base, there was a span of 9 bases. In nucleotides, the CDR3 is TGTGCCACCAGCACCCCCGAGGGCACAGATACGCAGTATTTT. Amino acid sequence: CATSTPEGTDTQYF.